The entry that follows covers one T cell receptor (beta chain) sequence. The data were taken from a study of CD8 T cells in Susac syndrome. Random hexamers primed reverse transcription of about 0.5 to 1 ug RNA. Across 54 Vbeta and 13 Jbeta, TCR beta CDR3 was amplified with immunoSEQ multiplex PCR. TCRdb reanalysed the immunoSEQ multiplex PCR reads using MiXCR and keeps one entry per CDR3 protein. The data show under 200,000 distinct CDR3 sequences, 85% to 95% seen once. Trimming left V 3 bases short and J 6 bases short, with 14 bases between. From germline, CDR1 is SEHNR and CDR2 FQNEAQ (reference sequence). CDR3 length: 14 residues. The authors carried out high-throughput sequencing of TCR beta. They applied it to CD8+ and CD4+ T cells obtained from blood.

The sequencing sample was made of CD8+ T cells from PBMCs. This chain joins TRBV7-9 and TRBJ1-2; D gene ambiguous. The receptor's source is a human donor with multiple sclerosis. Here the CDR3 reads CASSFVGGGDGYTF. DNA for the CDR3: TGTGCCAGCAGCTTTGTGGGCGGAGGAGATGGCTACACCTTC.